This TCR beta chain came from a study of PD-1 blockade in classical Hodgkin lymphoma. Remarks on this clone: The antigen is not known.

The study, taken as a whole, reports: Any patient who commenced nivolumab under 1 year after ASCT was excluded. In CD4+ cells, TCR diversity went up significantly by C4D1, but in CD8+ cells it did not. As was reported, newly diagnosed patients showed lower baseline TCR diversity than healthy donors did. Partial responders and progressors had significantly lower baseline TCR diversity.

Some clones are missing from TCRdb's copy, which holds only in-frame ones; the method was immunoSEQ multiplex PCR. The data show more than 15,000 clones, under 90% seen once. Described time point: cycle 4 day 1 (C4D1), after more than five weeks of nivolumab. All the patients suffered relapse after autologous stem cell transplantation, and brentuximab vedotin exposure differed. CDR3 length: 16 residues. Germline loops: CDR1 SGHRS, CDR2 YFSETQ. V was clipped by 1 base and J by 4 bases; unmatched bases: 3. V usage is TRBV5-1 and J usage is TRBJ2-1; 12 positions match TRBD2. This specimen consisted of peripheral blood mononuclear cells (PBMCs), obtained before the fourth cycle of nivolumab. This receptor was taken from a human donor with classical Hodgkin lymphoma. CDR3: CASSLTLAGGYNEQFF. CDR3 nucleotides: TGCGCCAGCAGCTTGACACTAGCGGGGGGATACAATGAGCAGTTCTTC.